This TCR beta chain was obtained from a study of blood T cells in healthy people across ages (dated by TCRdb to between 2014 and 2017). Concerning the study at large: In model experiments, roughly one uniquely barcoded TCR beta cDNA molecule per two T cells was captured by template switching. The study measured age-related changes in TCR beta repertoire diversity using deep sequencing normalized with unique cDNA molecular identifiers. Donors were grouped into four age groups: young (average 16 years), middle-aged (39), aged (around 60) and long-lived (just over 80). To avoid experimental bias, donors of different ages were distributed randomly across sequencing lanes. Two additional independent replicas of 1 million unique cDNA reads from the same blood draw were analyzed for two donors (one aged 18 to 30 and one aged 80 or older).

The CDR3, from cysteine to phenylalanine, totals 16 residues. Only CDR3 DNA remains: 48 bases, in frame from the first base. Based on the germline V gene (reference sequence), the CDR1 and CDR2 sequences are DFQATT and SNEGSKA. Compared with germline, V lacks 3 bases and J lacks 0 bases; bases without a gene match: 8. The library was prepared using 5' RACE. Sequencing was performed on an Illumina HiSeq 2500. A second PCR of roughly 7 to 11 cycles was performed with a sample-barcoded 5' primer and a J-beta primer mix. A unique molecular identifier was introduced onto each TCR beta cDNA molecule by a template-switch 5' adaptor carrying 12 random nucleotides. Each sample yielded at least 2.5 million CDR3-containing paired-end reads. First-strand cDNA was synthesized from all RNA with the Mint cDNA synthesis kit, primed by a TRBC-specific oligonucleotide. After uracil-DNA glycosylase treatment, a first 18-cycle PCR used universal primers M1SS and BC2_uni_R on all cDNA. In the original analysis: For normalization, 1 million high-quality reads were randomly selected from each sample, with every read carrying a distinct molecular identifier. Reads sharing molecular identifiers were discarded rather than binned into consensus sequences. CDR3 identification, clonotype clustering and error correction used MiTCR with a Q25 quality threshold and the strictest error-elimination algorithm. Lower-bound total TCR beta diversity was estimated with a nonparametric unseen species model using Euler transformation. TCRdb reworked the public reads: Q25 trimming with fastp, MiXCR clone assembly, productive beta chains retained. Rows matching on CDR3 protein sequence are summarized as one entry with the most common DNA and genes. The V and J calls were determined by TCRdb, not by the authors. The sample table holds about 640,000 distinct CDR3 sequences, of which 58% were seen once. In total, the top ten clones hold roughly 34% of the sample.

Systemically healthy Caucasian individuals from Russia, some 38 in total and aged roughly 6 to 100 years, were included as donors. Roughly 11 milliliters of peripheral blood were drawn from each donor into EDTA-treated Vacutainer tubes. Ficoll-Paque density-gradient centrifugation was used to isolate PBMCs, with at least 7 million obtained per sample. Total RNA was extracted from PBMCs with Trizol reagent, with at least 5.5 micrograms obtained per sample. For every donor, an aliquot of PBMCs went through flow cytometry to measure the percentages of naive CD45RAhigh/CD27high T cells. Findings and caveats that apply to the study as a whole: There was a strong correlation between observed TCR beta diversity and the percentage of naive T cells measured by flow cytometry. Compared with the aged group, more naive CD4+ T cells, fewer expanded clones and increased TCR diversity were shown by the long-lived group, suggesting age selection. Because the CMV infection status of the donors was unknown, age-related changes in expanded clonotypes may potentially have been confounded. Total diversity estimates from one million sequenced T cells were considered lower bounds and underestimates. Observed TCR beta diversity per million T cells fell roughly linearly with age, and a significant reduction was already apparent by age roughly 41. Since profiling was done on bulk unsorted PBMCs, naive and antigen-experienced compartments could not be conclusively compared.

About this clonotype itself: No antigen is known for it. No base-level quality is on record; no much larger clone is a single base apart.

Sequenced: blood. The source of this sequence is a man aged 60-69 years in good health. The sequence is built from TRBV20-1 and TRBJ2-3; 8 junctional bases match TRBD2. The DNA is TGCAGTGCTAGCGATACTAGCGGAGTAAGCACAGATACGCAGTATTTT. Its coded protein is CSASDTSGVSTDTQYF.